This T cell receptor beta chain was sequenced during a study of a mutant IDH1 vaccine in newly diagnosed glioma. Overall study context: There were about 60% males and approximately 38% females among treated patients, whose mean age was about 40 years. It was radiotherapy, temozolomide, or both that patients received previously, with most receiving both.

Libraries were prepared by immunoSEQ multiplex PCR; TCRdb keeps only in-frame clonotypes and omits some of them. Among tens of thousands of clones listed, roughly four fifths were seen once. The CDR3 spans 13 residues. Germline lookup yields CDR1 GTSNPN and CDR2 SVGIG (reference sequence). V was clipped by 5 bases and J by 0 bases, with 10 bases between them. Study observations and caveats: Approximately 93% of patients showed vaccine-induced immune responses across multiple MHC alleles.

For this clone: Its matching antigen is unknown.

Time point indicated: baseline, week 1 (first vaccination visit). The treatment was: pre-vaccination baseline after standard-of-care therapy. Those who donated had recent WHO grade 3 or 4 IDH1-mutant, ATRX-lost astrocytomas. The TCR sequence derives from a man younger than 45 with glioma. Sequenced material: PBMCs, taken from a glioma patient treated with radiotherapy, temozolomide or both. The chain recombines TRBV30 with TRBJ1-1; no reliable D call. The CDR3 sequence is CAWGGRLNTEAFF. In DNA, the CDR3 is TGTGCCTGGGGAGGGAGGCTGAACACTGAAGCTTTCTTT.